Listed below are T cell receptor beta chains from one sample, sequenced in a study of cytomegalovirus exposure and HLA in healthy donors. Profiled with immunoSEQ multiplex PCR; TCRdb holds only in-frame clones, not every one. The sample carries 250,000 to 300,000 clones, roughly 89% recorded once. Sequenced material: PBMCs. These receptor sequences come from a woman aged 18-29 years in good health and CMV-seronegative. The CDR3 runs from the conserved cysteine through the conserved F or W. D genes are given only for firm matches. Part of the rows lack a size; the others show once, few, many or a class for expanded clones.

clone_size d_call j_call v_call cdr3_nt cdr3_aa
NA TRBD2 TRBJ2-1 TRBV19 TGTGCCAGTAGTATAACTAGCGGTACCTACAATGAGCAGTTCTTC CASSITSGTYNEQFF
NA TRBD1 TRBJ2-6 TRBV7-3 TGTGCCAGCAGCTTAGGACAGGGAGATTCTGGGGCCAACGTCCTGACTTTC CASSLGQGDSGANVLTF
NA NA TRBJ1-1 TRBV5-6 TGTGCCAGCAGCTTGGGAAGCGGAAGCGCTTTCTTT CASSLGSGSAFF
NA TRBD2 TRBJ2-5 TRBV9 TGTGCCAGCAGCGCAGGGATATCCGGGCGGGGGAGCCAAGAGACCCAGTACTTC CASSAGISGRGSQETQYF
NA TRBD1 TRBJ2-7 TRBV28 TGTGCCAGCAGTTGGTCGGGGACAGCTTCCTACGAGCAGTACTTC CASSWSGTASYEQYF
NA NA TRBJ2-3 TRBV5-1 TGCGCCAGCAGCTTGGACGGCCGAGGGGGTACAGATACGCAGTATTTT CASSLDGRGGTDTQYF
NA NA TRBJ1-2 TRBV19 TGTGCCAGTAGCCTCTATGGCTACACCTTC CASSLYGYTF
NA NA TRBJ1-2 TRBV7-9 TGTGCCAGCAGCCCCCTGGGGGGGCGGTATGGCTACACCTTC CASSPLGGRYGYTF
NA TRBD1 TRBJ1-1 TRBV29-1 TGCAGCGTTGACAGGGGGGCTGAAGCTTTCTTT CSVDRGAEAFF
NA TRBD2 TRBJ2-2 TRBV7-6 TGTGCCAGCAGCTTAGAGATAGCGGGGGGGTTCACCGGGGAGCTGTTTTTT CASSLEIAGGFTGELFF
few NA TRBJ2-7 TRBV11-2 TGTGCCAGCAGCTTAGGTTGGGGCGTGGCCTACGAGCAGTACTTC CASSLGWGVAYEQYF
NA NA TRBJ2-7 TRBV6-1 TGTGCCAGCACTGGGGCGACCTACGAGCAGTACTTC CASTGATYEQYF
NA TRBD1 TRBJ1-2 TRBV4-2 TGTGCCAGCAGCCAATCGGGGACAGGGGGCGATGGCTACACCTTC CASSQSGTGGDGYTF
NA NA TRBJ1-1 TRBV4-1 TGCGCCAGCAGCCAAGCTCCGGGACACACAAACACTGAAGCTTTCTTT CASSQAPGHTNTEAFF
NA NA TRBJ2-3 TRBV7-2 TGTGCCAGCAGCTTGATTAGCGGTTCAGATACGCAGTATTTT CASSLISGSDTQYF
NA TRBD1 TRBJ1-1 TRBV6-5 TGTGCCAGCAGTAAAGAGGACAGGGCCACTGAAGCTTTCTTT CASSKEDRATEAFF
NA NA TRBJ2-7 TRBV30 TGTGCCTGGAGTGTAACAGCCTACGAGCAGTACTTC CAWSVTAYEQYF
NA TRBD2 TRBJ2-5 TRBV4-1 TGCGCCAGCAGCCCCTCTCCTGTGGGGGGGGGCCAAGAGACCCAGTACTTC CASSPSPVGGGQETQYF
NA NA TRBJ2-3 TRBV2 TGTGCCAGCAGTGTTTGGAGGGACAGAACAGATACGCAGTATTTT CASSVWRDRTDTQYF
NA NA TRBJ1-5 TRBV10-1 TGCGCCAGCGGACACAGGGTAAGGGATCAGCCCCAGCATTTT CASGHRVRDQPQHF
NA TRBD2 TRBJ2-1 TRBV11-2 TGTGCCAGCAGCGTCGAGGGACTAGCGGCTCACAATGAGCAGTTCTTC CASSVEGLAAHNEQFF
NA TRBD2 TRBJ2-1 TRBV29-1 TGCAGCGTTGGCGGGCTAGCGGGAGAGAGCTCCTACAATGAGCAGTTCTTC CSVGGLAGESSYNEQFF
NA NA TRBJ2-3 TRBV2 TGTGCCAGCAAGCCATTATCGAGTTCTAGCACAGATACGCAGTATTTT CASKPLSSSSTDTQYF
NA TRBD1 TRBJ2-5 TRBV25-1 TGTGCCAGCAGTGAACAGGGGGTAGGACCCGAGACCCAGTACTTC CASSEQGVGPETQYF
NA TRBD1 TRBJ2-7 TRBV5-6 TGTGCCAGCAGTCATGACAGGGTCGGGGAGAAACCTGAGCAGTACTTC CASSHDRVGEKPEQYF
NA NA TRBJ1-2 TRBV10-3 TGTGCCATCAGTGAGTACACGGGGGGCGCAGGTGGCTACACCTTC CAISEYTGGAGGYTF
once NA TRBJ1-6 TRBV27 TGTGCCAGCAGTTTATCCCCAGGATCCAGCAATTCACCCCTCCACTTT CASSLSPGSSNSPLHF
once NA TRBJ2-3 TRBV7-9 TGTGCCAGCAGCACCCCGGGTGCAGATACGCAGTATTTT CASSTPGADTQYF
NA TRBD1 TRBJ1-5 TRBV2 TGTGCCAGCAGTGACTTGGACAGGGGTAGCAATCAGCCCCAGCATTTT CASSDLDRGSNQPQHF
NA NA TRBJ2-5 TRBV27 TGTGCCAGCAGCCCTCAGCGTCTCGAGACCCAGTACTTC CASSPQRLETQYF
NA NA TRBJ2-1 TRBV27 TGTGCCAGCAGTCTCTACAATGAGCAGTTCTTC CASSLYNEQFF
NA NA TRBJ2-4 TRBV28 TGTGCCAGCAGCCGGGACTCGGTCTTGGCCAAAAACATTCAGTACTTC CASSRDSVLAKNIQYF
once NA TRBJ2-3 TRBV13 TGTGCCAGCAGCAGCGGACAGACAACGCAGTATTTT CASSSGQTTQYF
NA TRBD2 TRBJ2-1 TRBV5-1 TGCGCCAGCAGCCTTCGACTAGCGGGGAAGTATGACAATGAGCAGTTCTTC CASSLRLAGKYDNEQFF
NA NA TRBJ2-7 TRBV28 TGTGCCAGCAGTCCCGATGGGGGGAACCTCTACTACGAGCAGTACTTC CASSPDGGNLYYEQYF
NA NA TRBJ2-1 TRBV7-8 TGTGCCAGCAGCTTAACCGGATCGGGGGGCCTCTACAATGAGCAGTTCTTC CASSLTGSGGLYNEQFF
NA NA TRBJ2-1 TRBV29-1 TGCAGCGTTTACGGGGTTGGGAATGAGCAGTTCTTC CSVYGVGNEQFF
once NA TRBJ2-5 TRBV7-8 TGTGCCACCGGTTTAGTGGGCCCCGAGACCCAGTACTTC CATGLVGPETQYF
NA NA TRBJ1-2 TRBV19 TGTGCCAGTAGTACTATGGAGGGGATCAATGGCTACACCTTC CASSTMEGINGYTF
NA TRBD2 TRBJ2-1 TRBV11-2 TGTGCCAGCAGCTCGCTAGCGGGGGGGAATGAGCAGTTCTTC CASSSLAGGNEQFF
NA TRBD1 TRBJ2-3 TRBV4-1 TGCGCCAGCAGTCCCGAGAACAGGGGGCGTGCAGATACGCAGTATTTT CASSPENRGRADTQYF
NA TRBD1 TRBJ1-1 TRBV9 TGTGCCAGCAGCGCGCAACAGGGGGCTAGGAGCACTGAAGCTTTCTTT CASSAQQGARSTEAFF
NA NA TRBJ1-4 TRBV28 TGTGCCAGCAGTCCCAGGGCCACTAATGAAAAACTGTTTTTT CASSPRATNEKLFF
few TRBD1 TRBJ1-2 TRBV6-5 TGTGCCAGCAGTTACTCGGCAGGGGGGAGCTATGGCTACACCTTC CASSYSAGGSYGYTF
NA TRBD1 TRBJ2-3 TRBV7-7 TGTGCTAGCAGCTCTGGACAGGGGGTTGATACGCAGTATTTT CASSSGQGVDTQYF
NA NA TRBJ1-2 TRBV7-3 TGTGCCAGCAGCTTAACCCAGAGGAGTGGCTACACCTTC CASSLTQRSGYTF
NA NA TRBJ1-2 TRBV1 TGCACCAGCAGCCCGTCGACAGGGGTGGGCTACACCTTC CTSSPSTGVGYTF
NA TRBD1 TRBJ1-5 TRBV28 TGTGCCAGCAGTTACAGGGGCTTGCGTGTTAGCAATCAGCCCCAGCATTTT CASSYRGLRVSNQPQHF
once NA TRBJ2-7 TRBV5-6 TGTGCCAGCAGCTTTTCGACAGGCCTCTACGAGCAGTACTTC CASSFSTGLYEQYF
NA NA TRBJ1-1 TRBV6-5 TGTGCCAGCAGTTTTTGGGCAGGGAACACTGAAGCTTTCTTT CASSFWAGNTEAFF
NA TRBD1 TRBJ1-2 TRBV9 TGTGCCAGCAGCGTAGGAACAGGGGACAACTATGGCTACACCTTC CASSVGTGDNYGYTF
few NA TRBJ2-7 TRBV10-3 TGTGCCATCAGCCAGGACAGAACCTACGAGCAGTACTTC CAISQDRTYEQYF
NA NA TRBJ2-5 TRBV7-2 TGTGCCAGCAGCTTAAGGCCGACACTACCGGGACAAGAGACCCAGTACTTC CASSLRPTLPGQETQYF
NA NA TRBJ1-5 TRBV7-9 TGTGCCAGCAGCTCAAACAGGGAAAATCAGCCCCAGCATTTT CASSSNRENQPQHF
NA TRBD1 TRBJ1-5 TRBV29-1 TGCAGCGTTGCCCAAGGGACAGATGATCAGCCCCAGCATTTT CSVAQGTDDQPQHF
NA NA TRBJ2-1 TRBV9 TGTGCCAGCAGCGTAGCCAGGGTCGACAATGAGCAGTTCTTC CASSVARVDNEQFF
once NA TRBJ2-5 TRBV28 TGTGCCCCGGCGGGGCTAACGCAGGGGGCCCAGTACTTC CAPAGLTQGAQYF